This TCR beta chain was retrieved from a study of metastatic and nonmetastatic thyroid tumors. Study in general: Malignant and benign thyroid patients had repertoires compared in peripheral blood and tumor or nodule tissue. Study outcomes and limitations: According to reports, the diversity of TCR beta was significantly higher in malignant thyroid tumors than in benign nodules, and this held in both blood and tumor samples.

Per the original data handling: A classifier for distant metastasis in papillary thyroid cancer was constructed using CDR3 differences observed across clinicopathological groups. TCRdb re-clonotyped the PCR reads through MiXCR. What appears here as the V and J calls and clone size reflects TCRdb's work, not the paper's. The data contain 60,000 or so clones, just over 4% of them seen just once; the ten biggest clones take up around 20%. This clone occurred a few times. The target antigen is unknown. No treatment had been given to any patient before thyroid surgery. Material: blood. This TCR came from a female donor with papillary thyroid cancer or a benign thyroid nodule (not recorded which). Some clones in this sample may be carry-over from other donors' samples.

The CDR3 is CASTARAGHSGNTIYF. In DNA form, the CDR3 reads TGTGCCAGCACAGCTCGGGCCGGCCACTCTGGAAACACCATATATTTT. The chain is built from TRBV6-2 or TRBV6-3 and TRBJ1-3, with D uncertain. The germline V gene encodes CDR1 MNHEY and CDR2 SVGEGT. This CDR3 region has 16 residues. The V gene lost 7 bases and the J gene lost 0 bases, with 16 bases spanning the gap.